Presented here are 7 T cell receptor beta chains from one specimen sequenced in a study of memory CD4+ T cells and cytomegalovirus serostatus. The sort gate was single viable CD3+CD4+CD8-CD45RO+ cells for memory CD4+ T cells. Clones were read by immunoSEQ multiplex PCR, and TCRdb kept only the in-frame ones, dropping some. The table lists fewer than 35,000 clones, under 85% of them singletons, with around 0.66% in the top ten. Sequenced material: memory CD4+ T cells from blood. These receptors all come from an adult in good health and CMV-seronegative.

The V and J genes are TRBV5-6 and TRBJ1-1, with a weak D call TRBD1 (6 bases). Germline CDR1 and CDR2: SGHDT and YYEEEE. The CDR3 is made up of 15 amino acids. With 4 bases removed from V and 1 base from J, the gap between germline ends came to 14 bases. The CDR3, as DNA: TGTGCCAGCAGCCCAAACGGGGGCTGGAACACTGAAGCTTTCTTT. It codes for CASSPNGGWNTEAFF.

This clone has more than one count but fewer than ten. DNA for the CDR3: TGTGCCAGCACCAACCCCCCGGGACAGATGAACACTGAAGCTTTCTTT. Residues: CASTNPPGQMNTEAFF. The chain recombines TRBV27 with TRBJ1-1, with 7 bases matching TRBD1. V shed 7 bases and J 0 bases; nucleotides not matched to a gene: 11. CDR1 is MNHEY and CDR2 is SMNVEV in the germline V gene (reference sequence). This CDR3 spans 16 amino acids.

The chain joins TRBV5-5 to TRBJ1-1, with TRBD1 matching over 7 bases. The CDR3 runs 14 residues. With 2 bases clipped from V and 5 bases from J, the junction kept 6 bases outside the gene matches. Per the germline V gene, CDR1 is SGHKS and CDR2 is YYEKEE (reference sequence). CDR3 residues: CASSFQGGGTEAFF. CDR3 sequence (DNA): TGTGCCAGCAGCTTCCAGGGGGGTGGTACTGAAGCTTTCTTT.

The chain is built from TRBV2 and TRBJ1-4, with a weak D call TRBD1 (6 bases). V lost 5 bases, J lost 7 bases, and 14 bases lay in between. The CDR3 extends over 14 amino acids. Looked up from germline, CDR1 is SNHLY and CDR2 is FYNNEI. The CDR3 DNA sequence: TGTGCCAGCAGTTGGGGGGCAAGAGGTGAAAAACTGTTTTTT. This encodes CASSWGARGEKLFF.

This clone was detected once. V is TRBV10-3 and J is TRBJ1-4, with TRBD1 matching over 9 bases. Germline V CDR1 and CDR2: ENHRY, SYGVKD. The CDR3 consists of 15 residues. V trimming: 3 bases; J trimming: 5 bases; junction bases outside the gene matches: 4. The CDR3 loop reads CAISDLDRGNEKLFF. CDR3 nucleotide sequence: TGTGCCATCAGTGACCTCGACAGGGGGAATGAAAAACTGTTTTTT.

There are a few counts of this clone. The chain uses TRBV29-1 and TRBJ2-7; TRBD2 matches at 10 bases. Losses at the gene ends were 6 bases for V and 7 bases for J; bases not matched to a gene: 6. The CDR3 extends over 12 amino acids. CDR1 and CDR2 from the germline V gene are SQVTM and ANQGSEA. DNA of the CDR3: TGCAGCGTCGGACTAGCGGTTGCTGAGCAGTACTTC. It yields the protein CSVGLAVAEQYF.

The chain employs TRBV13 and TRBJ2-2, with a tentative D call TRBD1 (5 bases). Germline V CDR1 and CDR2: PRHDT, FYEKMQ (reference sequence). The ends were cut back, 1 base at V and 2 bases at J, with 14 bases in the middle. The CDR3 extends over 17 amino acids. The CDR3 region has the DNA TGTGCCAGCAGCTTAGCGTCATTTGACAGTAACACCGGGGAGCTGTTTTTT. Encoded protein: CASSLASFDSNTGELFF. The variable domain in full, completed from reference TRBV13 and TRBJ2-2, reads AAGVIQSPRHLIKEKRETATLKCYPIPRHDTVYWYQQGPGQDPQFLISFYEKMQSDKGSIPDRFSAQQFSDYHSELNMSSLELGDSALYFCASSLASFDSNTGELFFGEGSRLTVL.